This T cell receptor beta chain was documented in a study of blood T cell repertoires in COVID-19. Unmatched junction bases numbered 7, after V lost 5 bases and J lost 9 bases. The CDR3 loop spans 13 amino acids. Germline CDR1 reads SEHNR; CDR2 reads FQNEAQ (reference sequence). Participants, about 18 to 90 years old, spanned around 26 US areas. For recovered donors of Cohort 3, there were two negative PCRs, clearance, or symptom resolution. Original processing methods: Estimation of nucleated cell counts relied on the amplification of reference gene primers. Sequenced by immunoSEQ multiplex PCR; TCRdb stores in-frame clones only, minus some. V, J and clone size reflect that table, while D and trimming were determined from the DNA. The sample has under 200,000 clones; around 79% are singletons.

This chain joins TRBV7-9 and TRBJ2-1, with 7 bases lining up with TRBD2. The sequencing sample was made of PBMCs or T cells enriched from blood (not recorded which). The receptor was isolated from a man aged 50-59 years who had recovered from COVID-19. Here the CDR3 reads CASSPGLVGEQFF. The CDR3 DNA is TGTGCCAGCAGCCCCGGACTAGTTGGTGAGCAGTTCTTC.